Shown below are 3 T cell receptor beta chains from a single sample sequenced in a study of blood T cell repertoires in COVID-19. The assay was immunoSEQ multiplex PCR, and TCRdb's table has in-frame clones only and misses some. The sample has under 90,000 clones, 70% to 90% seen once; the top ten hold 5.4%. Source material: peripheral blood. All receptors come from a man aged 60-69 years with acute or convalescent COVID-19.

In its sample, this clone was seen a few times. V usage is TRBV7-9 and J usage is TRBJ2-5; D is unresolved. CDR3 length: 17 residues. The V end was cut by 2 bases, the J end by 2 bases, with 18 bases between. Looked up from germline, CDR1 is SEHNR and CDR2 is FQNEAQ (reference sequence). CDR3 residues: CASSLPPTRVPQETQYF. The DNA for the CDR3 is TGTGCCAGCAGCTTACCCCCTACCCGCGTTCCTCAAGAGACCCAGTACTTC.

This clone was counted a single time. The V gene is TRBV28, the J gene TRBJ1-5, with 7 bases fitting TRBD1. Germline-derived CDR1 and CDR2 are MDHEN and SYDVKM. The V and J ends lost 2 bases and 4 bases, in that order; junction bases with no gene match: 8. CDR3 size: 16 residues. Written as DNA, the CDR3 is TGTGCCAGCAGTTTACTGCCAGGGGGTGGGAATCAGCCCCAGCATTTT. Its protein is CASSLLPGGGNQPQHF.

The rearrangement links TRBV6-5 to TRBJ1-5, with TRBD1 matching over 12 bases. From germline, CDR1 is MNHEY and CDR2 SVGAGI. V trimming: 7 bases; J trimming: 6 bases; junction bases outside the gene matches: 7. This CDR3 region has 15 residues. The DNA of the CDR3 is TGTGCCAGCAAACCCGGGACAGGGGGCTCTCAGCCCCAGCATTTT. Its protein product is CASKPGTGGSQPQHF.